The 26 T cell receptor beta chains presented below share a single source sample, sequenced in a study of blood T cell repertoires in COVID-19. Assay used: immunoSEQ multiplex PCR; TCRdb lists only in-frame clones, some missing. This table has around 230,000 clones, less than 90% appearing once. What was sequenced was peripheral blood. These receptors came from a woman between 65 and 79 years old with active or convalescent COVID-19.

V usage is TRBV5-4 and J usage is TRBJ1-1; D unclear. Germline values: CDR1 SGHNT, CDR2 YYREEE (reference sequence). V was cut by 4 bases and J by 0 bases, with 7 bases left in between. The CDR3 is 13 amino acids. CDR3: CASSAIMNTEAFF. The CDR3 DNA is TGTGCCAGCAGCGCGATCATGAACACTGAAGCTTTCTTT.

The CDR3 sequence is CASSFDTMNTEAFF. The CDR3, as DNA: TGTGCCAGCAGCTTCGACACCATGAACACTGAAGCTTTCTTT. The V call is TRBV7-8, the J call TRBJ1-1; no definite D call. The CDR3 totals 14 residues. Germline CDR1 SGHVS, CDR2 FQNEAQ. Trimming removed 3 bases from V and 0 bases from J, with 8 bases in between.

The CDR3 region is CASSLEANSYEQYF. In DNA, the CDR3 is TGCGCCAGCAGCTTGGAAGCGAATTCCTACGAGCAGTACTTC. The rearrangement uses TRBV5-1 and TRBJ2-7, with no clear D. Per the germline V gene, CDR1 is SGHRS and CDR2 is YFSETQ. The length of the CDR3 is 14 residues. The V and J ends lost 0 bases and 1 base respectively, with 8 bases between them.

This clone has only one observation. J is TRBJ2-2 and V is TRBV11-2; D gene uncertain. Trimming stripped 0 bases from V and 4 bases from J, with 15 bases between. This CDR3 has 17 residues. Germline loops: CDR1 SGHAT, CDR2 FQNNGV. The CDR3 reads CASSLDLAPRGTGELFF. The CDR3 DNA reads as TGTGCCAGCAGCTTAGATCTGGCCCCCAGAGGCACCGGGGAGCTGTTTTTT.

The rearrangement joins TRBV7-2 to TRBJ2-5, with 7 bases matching TRBD1. From germline, CDR1 is SGHTA and CDR2 FQGNSA. This CDR3 is 13 amino acids long. The junction had 4 bases not matched to a gene; V was cut back by 5 bases and J by 4 bases. The CDR3, as DNA: TGTGCCAGCAGCCCGGGACAGTCAGAGACCCAGTACTTC. Protein product: CASSPGQSETQYF. The whole variable domain, remainder taken from reference TRBV7-2 and TRBJ2-5, is GAGVSQSPSNKVTEKGKDVELRCDPISGHTALYWYRQSLGQGLEFLIYFQGNSAPDKSGLPSDRFSAERTGGSVSTLTIQRTQQEDSAVYLCASSPGQSETQYFGPGTRLLVL.

V and J are TRBV7-2 and TRBJ2-3, with TRBD1 identical over 8 bases. The germline V gene encodes CDR1 SGHTA and CDR2 FQGNSA. Trimming at V came to 5 bases and at J to 6 bases, leaving 13 bases not matched to a gene. The CDR3 is 16 residues long. CDR3 protein: CASSQGAGGPSDTQYF. The CDR3 DNA follows: TGTGCCAGCAGCCAAGGTGCAGGGGGCCCCTCGGATACGCAGTATTTT.

CDR3 bases: TGCGCCAGCAGCTTACTAGCGGGGGGGCTCAATGAGCAGTTCTTC. Amino acid sequence: CASSLLAGGLNEQFF. V gene TRBV5-1 combines with J gene TRBJ2-1; TRBD2 matches at 13 bases. V trimming: 2 bases; J trimming: 6 bases; junction bases outside the gene matches: 2. The CDR3 contains 15 residues. The germline V gene encodes CDR1 SGHRS and CDR2 YFSETQ.

V gene TRBV6-5 combines with J gene TRBJ2-3; possible D gene TRBD1, 6 bases. The CDR3 consists of 15 residues. From germline, CDR1 is MNHEY and CDR2 SVGAGI. V was pared by 6 bases and J by 1 base, with 14 bases between. The CDR3 protein is CASSGMGAGTDTQYF. As DNA, the CDR3 is TGTGCCAGCAGCGGGATGGGGGCGGGCACAGATACGCAGTATTTT.

The rearrangement uses TRBV3-1 (or the pseudogene TRBV3-2) and TRBJ1-2, with D unclear. The CDR3 consists of 11 residues. Trimming stripped 6 bases from V and 4 bases from J, with 6 bases between. Per germline, CDR1 LGHDT and CDR2 YNNKEL (reference sequence). The CDR3 spells CASSLLYGYTF. CDR3 nucleotide sequence: TGTGCCAGCAGTCTCCTCTATGGCTACACCTTC.

J is TRBJ1-2 and V is TRBV19, with 8 positions matching TRBD1. Per germline, CDR1 LNHDA and CDR2 SQIVND (reference sequence). The CDR3 is made up of 14 amino acids. With 5 bases clipped from V and 4 bases from J, the junction kept 6 bases outside the gene matches. The CDR3 loop reads CASSRQGIGYGYTF. CDR3 DNA: TGTGCCAGTAGTCGACAGGGGATTGGCTATGGCTACACCTTC.

This rearrangement joins TRBV19 to TRBJ1-5; D is uncertain. Trimming left V 3 bases short and J 5 bases short, with 11 bases between. From germline, CDR1 is LNHDA and CDR2 SQIVND (reference sequence). This CDR3 has 14 amino acids. CDR3 nucleotide sequence: TGTGCCAGTAGTATCCTGGGCTTTGATCAGCCCCAGCATTTT. Translated, it gives CASSILGFDQPQHF.

The genes are TRBV11-3 and TRBJ1-1; possible D gene TRBD1, 5 bases. V lost 4 bases and J lost 1, with 10 bases in between. The CDR3 contains 14 residues. Germline lookup yields CDR1 SGHNT and CDR2 YENEEA. The CDR3 loop reads CASSSGLQNTEAFF. The CDR3 DNA sequence: TGTGCCAGCAGCTCGGGACTCCAGAACACTGAAGCTTTCTTT.

This clone was counted only a few times. The CDR3 loop is CATGSGSRRELFF. The CDR3, as DNA: TGTGCCACGGGTAGCGGGAGCCGGCGGGAGCTGTTTTTT. The genes are TRBV10-3 and TRBJ2-2; 9 bases match TRBD2. Trimming took 10 bases from V and 9 from J; bases not matched to a gene: 9. CDR1 is ENHRY, CDR2 SYGVKD, per germline. The CDR3 extends over 13 amino acids.

This clone was detected only once. The chain carries TRBV11-3 and TRBJ2-5; D gene unclear. This CDR3 contains 13 residues. The V and J ends lost 3 bases and 3 bases respectively, with 8 bases between them. In germline, CDR1 is SGHNT, CDR2 YENEEA. CDR3 sequence: CASSFQGEETQYF. The CDR3 DNA reads as TGTGCCAGCAGCTTCCAAGGAGAAGAGACCCAGTACTTC.

The chain combines TRBV27 with TRBJ1-2; 9 nucleotides match TRBD1. This CDR3 comprises 15 residues. Trimming took 5 bases from V and 8 from J; bases not matched to a gene: 12. The germline CDR1 and CDR2 sequences are MNHEY and SMNVEV (reference sequence). CDR3 DNA: TGTGCCAGCAGTCCCTCCGGGGACAGGGCAGCGGGCTACACCTTC. Protein sequence: CASSPSGDRAAGYTF.

The chain uses TRBV6-5 and TRBJ2-5; the match to TRBD2 covers 7 bases. With 2 bases clipped from V and 4 bases from J, the junction kept 10 bases outside the gene matches. CDR1 is MNHEY, CDR2 SVGAGI, per germline. This CDR3 spans 16 amino acids. The CDR3 sequence: CASSYGVRGVAETQYF. The CDR3 DNA is TGTGCCAGCAGTTACGGGGTTCGGGGGGTAGCAGAGACCCAGTACTTC.

This clone was seen once. V gene TRBV28 combines with J gene TRBJ2-7; 10 bases map to TRBD1. The J segment lost 3 bases and the V segment lost 6 bases, leaving 5 bases of the junction unmatched. This CDR3 has 14 amino acids. Germline CDR1 is MDHEN and CDR2 is SYDVKM. Written as DNA, the CDR3 is TGTGCCAGCAGGCGACAGGGGGCCGGCTACGAGCAGTACTTC. This codes for CASRRQGAGYEQYF.

This clone turned up a few times. The chain is built from TRBV23-1 and TRBJ1-2, with 9 bases fitting TRBD1. TRBV23-1 is identified as an open reading frame with a role that is uncertain. J gave up 7 bases and V 3 bases, and 12 bases lay outside the gene matches. This CDR3 comprises 16 residues. CDR3 DNA sequence: TGCGCCAGCAGTCACACCACACCGGGACAGGGTTTTGGCTACACCTTC. It codes for CASSHTTPGQGFGYTF.

This chain connects TRBV3-1 (or the pseudogene TRBV3-2) to TRBJ2-1; tentatively, D is TRBD2 (6 bases). The ends were cut back, 1 base at V and 6 bases at J, with 16 bases in the middle. The CDR3 sequence is 16 residues long. Germline CDR1 is LGHDT and CDR2 is YNNKEL (reference sequence). The CDR3 reads CASSQVNGRGSNEQFF. The CDR3 nucleotides read TGTGCCAGCAGCCAAGTAAACGGGAGAGGTTCCAATGAGCAGTTCTTC.

Only a few counts were recorded for this clone. V usage is TRBV10-3 and J usage is TRBJ2-7, with 7 bases lining up with TRBD1. Trimming at V came to 2 bases and at J to 6 bases, leaving 4 bases not matched to a gene. The length of the CDR3 is 13 residues. Germline values: CDR1 ENHRY, CDR2 SYGVKD. This CDR3 reads CAISETTGVEQYF. CDR3 DNA sequence: TGTGCCATCAGTGAGACTACAGGGGTCGAGCAGTACTTC.

The J gene is TRBJ2-7, the V gene TRBV6-5; TRBD1 might be the D (5 bases). The length of the CDR3 is 14 residues. The ends were cut back, 2 bases at V and 4 bases at J, with 12 bases in the middle. The germline V gene encodes CDR1 MNHEY and CDR2 SVGAGI. The CDR3 loop reads CASSYRTSLYEQYF. For the CDR3, the DNA is TGTGCCAGCAGTTACCGGACATCCCTTTACGAGCAGTACTTC.

The rearrangement links TRBV30 to TRBJ2-1; D possibly corresponds to TRBD2 (5 bases). The CDR3 covers 15 residues. The V and J ends lost 1 base and 7 bases respectively, with 17 bases between them. CDR1 is GTSNPN, CDR2 SVGIG, per germline (reference sequence). In DNA form, the CDR3 reads TGTGCCTGGAGTGGATGGGTGCCGGGAAGGAATGAGCAGTTCTTC. This codes for CAWSGWVPGRNEQFF.

J is TRBJ2-1 and V is TRBV19, with 7 positions matching TRBD1. This CDR3 region has 15 residues. Per germline, CDR1 LNHDA and CDR2 SQIVND (reference sequence). V lost 5 bases, J lost 4 bases, and 8 bases stayed unmatched. The DNA of the CDR3 is TGTGCCAGTAGTCCCCGGACAGGAATTTACAATGAGCAGTTCTTC. This translates into CASSPRTGIYNEQFF. Variable domain in full (rest from reference TRBV19 and TRBJ2-1): DGGITQSPKYLFRKEGQNVTLSCEQNLNHDAMYWYRQDPGQGLRLIYYSQIVNDFQKGDIAEGYSVSREKKESFPLTVTSAQKNPTAFYLCASSPRTGIYNEQFFGPGTRLTVL.

This clone has only one observation. V usage is TRBV4-2 and J usage is TRBJ2-1, with TRBD2 matching 7 bases. After removal of 0 bases from V and 4 bases from J, the junction contained 9 bases not matched to a gene. Germline V gives CDR1 LGHNA, CDR2 YNFKEQ. This CDR3 has 17 residues. The DNA of the CDR3 is TGTGCCAGCAGCCAAGATCCAGCGGGAAACGAGTACAATGAGCAGTTCTTC. It translates to CASSQDPAGNEYNEQFF.

In this sample, this clone turned up once. The gene calls are TRBV19 and TRBJ1-1; the D is unclear. The CDR3 is 16 residues long. The germline CDR1 and CDR2 sequences are LNHDA and SQIVND (reference sequence). Trimming stripped 0 bases from V and 3 bases from J, with 14 bases between. CDR3 region: CASSIDQYGPDTEAFF. CDR3 in DNA: TGTGCCAGTAGTATAGATCAGTATGGGCCGGACACTGAAGCTTTCTTT. Full variable domain (outside the CDR3, taken from reference TRBV19 and TRBJ1-1): DGGITQSPKYLFRKEGQNVTLSCEQNLNHDAMYWYRQDPGQGLRLIYYSQIVNDFQKGDIAEGYSVSREKKESFPLTVTSAQKNPTAFYLCASSIDQYGPDTEAFFGQGTRLTVV.

The chain employs TRBV7-2 and TRBJ1-6; D ambiguous. Per germline, CDR1 SGHTA and CDR2 FQGNSA. Trimming left V 2 bases short and J 7 bases short, with 6 bases between. The length of the CDR3 is 13 residues. CDR3 amino acids: CASSLNRNSPLHF. The CDR3 DNA sequence: TGTGCCAGCAGCTTAAACAGAAATTCACCCCTCCACTTT.